Presented here are 32 T cell receptor beta chains from one specimen sequenced in a study of T cell clonality in common variable immunodeficiency. Assay: immunoSEQ multiplex PCR; the TCRdb copy retains only in-frame clones and omits some. This sample comprises about 60,000 clones, none seen once only. Sequenced input: peripheral blood mononuclear cells. All receptors come from a person aged 18-70 years in good health.

This clone showed up many times. The CDR3 bases that were read are TGCGCCAGCAGTCCCCTAGCGCTTTCCTACAATGAG. Translating it yields CASSPLALSYNE. The CDR3 in full is CASSPLALSYNEQFF. The V call is TRBV4-1, the J call TRBJ2-1; D possibly corresponds to TRBD2 (6 bases). The read terminates 3 residues ahead of where the CDR3 ends, so the germline J gene completes it. The CDR3 sequence is 15 residues long. V gave up 6 bases and J gave up 1 base, with 13 bases separating them. CDR1 is MGHRA and CDR2 is YSYEKL in the germline V gene.

There are many counts of this clone. The sequenced fragment ends 3 residues before the CDR3 boundary, so the rest is inferred from the germline J gene. V is TRBV7-3 and J is TRBJ2-2; TRBD2 agrees at 13 bases. CDR3 size: 17 residues. From germline, CDR1 is SGHTA and CDR2 FQGTGA. V lost 0 bases, J lost 7 bases, and 5 bases stayed unmatched. The CDR3 bases that were read are TGTGCCAGCAGCTTAACGGGGACTAGCGGGAAAGTCGGGGAG. It yields the protein CASSLTGTSGKVGE. The complete CDR3 sequence is CASSLTGTSGKVGELFF.

Ten or more counts support this clone. The read is 3 residues too short to cover the CDR3 end, so that end is filled in from the germline J gene. V gene TRBV2 combines with J gene TRBJ2-5, with 12 bases identical to TRBD2. Germline V CDR1 and CDR2: SNHLY, FYNNEI. Trimming at V came to 4 bases and at J to 1 base, leaving 10 bases not matched to a gene. The CDR3 is 18 amino acids. CDR3 DNA, as far as it was read: TGTGCCAGCAGTGCATTTCTCCTAGCGGGAGGGCTCCAAGAGACC. Protein: CASSAFLLAGGLQET. The complete CDR3 sequence is CASSAFLLAGGLQETQYF.

This clone was seen repeatedly, ten times or more. The read falls 3 residues short of the CDR3 end, and the missing part is taken from the germline J gene. The chain is built from TRBV6-4 and TRBJ2-3, with D tentatively TRBD2 (6 bases). The V gene's germline CDR1 is MRHNA and CDR2 SNTAGT. Trimming left V 10 bases short and J 6 bases short, with 20 bases between. CDR3 size: 14 residues. This CDR3 is CATRAIADGDTQYF. The CDR3 bases that were read are TGTGCCACACGGGCCATAGCGGATGGGGATACG.

This clone was detected many times. The read falls 3 residues short of the CDR3 end, and the missing part is taken from the germline J gene. This rearrangement joins TRBV29-1 to TRBJ2-3, with D tentatively TRBD2 (5 bases). CDR3 size: 16 residues. Per germline, CDR1 SQVTM and CDR2 ANQGSEA. Trimming cost V 0 bases and J 5 bases, with 18 bases left between them. The CDR3 region is CSVEDGERNSVDTQYF. The covered CDR3 bases are TGCAGCGTTGAAGATGGAGAGCGGAACTCGGTAGATACG.

There are many counts of this clone. With the read ending 3 residues before the CDR3 end, the germline J gene is used to fill in that end. V and J are TRBV2 and TRBJ2-1, with TRBD1 matching 10 bases. The junction had 0 bases not matched to a gene; V was cut back by 4 bases and J by 6 bases. This CDR3 region has 13 residues. Germline V gene sequence: CDR1 SNHLY, CDR2 FYNNEI. The CDR3 DNA, read in part, is TGTGCCAGCAGTGGGACAGGGGGCAATGAG. Translation: CASSGTGGNE. Given in full, the CDR3 is CASSGTGGNEQFF.

This clone occurred many times. The read ends 3 residues shy of where the CDR3 ends; the end is completed using the germline J gene. The chain uses TRBV6-2 or TRBV6-3 and TRBJ2-1; D gene unclear. The CDR3 contains 13 residues. Germline CDR1 reads MNHEY; CDR2 reads SVGEGT. Between the trimmed V and J ends, which lost 0 bases and 6 bases, there was a span of 6 bases. The sequenced part of the CDR3 DNA is TGTGCCAGCAGTTACTCGTCGGTCAATGAG. It is translated as CASSYSSVNE. From start to end, the CDR3 is CASSYSSVNEQFF.

This clone was detected ten times or more. The junction differs from germline at one of its ends, possibly a read error. Sequencing ends 3 residues short of the CDR3 end; the germline J gene provides the rest. The V and J genes are TRBV4-2 and TRBJ2-7; 7 nucleotides match TRBD1. Germline CDR1 LGHNA, CDR2 YNFKEQ. The CDR3 spans 15 residues. CDR3: CASSPFTGDGYEQYF. CDR3 DNA, as far as it was read: TGCGCCAGCAGCCCATTTACAGGGGATGGGTACGAG.

This clone was counted ten times or more. The read is 3 residues too short to cover the CDR3 end, so that end is filled in from the germline J gene. The chain recombines TRBV2 with TRBJ2-1; unclear D gene. The CDR3 is made up of 15 amino acids. V lost 7 bases and J 0 bases, leaving 13 bases between the germline ends. The germline CDR1 and CDR2 sequences are SNHLY and FYNNEI. The CDR3 bases that were read are TGTGCCAGCAACCTACTCCCGAGCTCCTACAATGAG. This gives the protein CASNLLPSSYNE. The full-length CDR3 reads as CASNLLPSSYNEQFF.

Many counts were recorded for this clone. The CDR3 end is not reached by the read, which stops 3 residues before it; the germline J gene fills it in. This chain connects TRBV18 to TRBJ2-7; TRBD1 aligns across 7 bases. After removal of 2 bases from V and 4 bases from J, the junction contained 2 bases not matched to a gene. The CDR3 is 13 amino acids. Germline values: CDR1 KGHSH, CDR2 LQKENI. Incomplete CDR3 DNA: TGTGCCAGCTCACCAGGGACAGAATACGAG. This codes for CASSPGTEYE. The entire CDR3 reads CASSPGTEYEQYF.

This clone has ten or more counts. The sequenced fragment ends 3 residues before the CDR3 boundary, so the rest is inferred from the germline J gene. This rearrangement joins TRBV2 to TRBJ1-4, with D perhaps TRBD1 (6 bases). CDR1 is SNHLY, CDR2 FYNNEI, per germline. This CDR3 has 11 residues. The CDR3: CASRFSQGLFF. The CDR3 bases that were read are TGTGCCAGCAGGTTCTCACAGGGA.

In this sample, this clone turned up many times. Read coverage stops 3 residues before the CDR3 terminus; the germline J gene supplies the remainder. The V and J genes are TRBV20-1 and TRBJ2-1; TRBD2 matches 15 bases. V shed 4 bases, J shed 7 bases, and the junction held 5 bases outside the gene matches. Germline lookup yields CDR1 DFQATT and CDR2 SNEGSKA (reference sequence). The CDR3 sequence is 15 residues long. The CDR3 sequence: CSATGTSGRKNEQFF. The covered CDR3 bases are TGCAGTGCTACCGGGACTAGCGGGAGGAAAAATGAG.

This clone was counted at least ten times. The read ends 3 residues early relative to the CDR3; the germline J gene fills the gap. The rearrangement joins TRBV20-1 to TRBJ1-2, with 7 bases that match TRBD1. CDR3 length: 13 residues. Germline CDR1 and CDR2: DFQATT and SNEGSKA (reference sequence). V shed 6 bases, J shed 0 bases, and the junction held 4 bases outside the gene matches. Incomplete CDR3 DNA: TGCAGTGCGCCGACAGGGTCTAACTATGGC. Its protein is CSAPTGSNYG. The full CDR3 protein is CSAPTGSNYGYTF.

In its sample, this clone was seen many times. The read ends 3 residues before the CDR3 terminus; that terminus is restored from the germline J gene. J is TRBJ2-7 and V is TRBV4-1; D is possibly TRBD2 (6 bases). This CDR3 comprises 13 residues. V was trimmed by 3 bases and J by 0 bases, leaving 6 bases between them. Germline V gives CDR1 MGHRA, CDR2 YSYEKL. CDR3: CASSQTSSYEQYF. The sequenced part of the CDR3 DNA is TGCGCCAGCAGCCAGACTAGCTCCTACGAG.

This clone has at least ten counts. The read comes to an end 3 residues before the CDR3 does, leaving the germline J gene to fill in the end. This chain connects TRBV19 to TRBJ2-5; unclear D gene. This CDR3 comprises 13 residues. Germline CDR1 LNHDA, CDR2 SQIVND (reference sequence). Between the trimmed V and J ends, which lost 5 bases and 2 bases, there was a span of 9 bases. CDR3 DNA, as far as it was read: TGTGCCAGTAGTTTGGGCTATCAAGAGACC. It translates to CASSLGYQET. The whole CDR3 protein is CASSLGYQETQYF.

This clone showed up many times. The CDR3 end is not reached by the read, which stops 3 residues before it; the germline J gene fills it in. V usage is TRBV20-1 and J usage is TRBJ1-1, with a weak D call TRBD1 (6 bases). The CDR3 sequence is 13 residues long. The germline CDR1 and CDR2 sequences are DFQATT and SNEGSKA (reference sequence). This CDR3 reads CSASGRTVRGAFF. The sequenced CDR3 bases are TGCAGTGCGAGCGGTCGGACAGTAAGGGGA.

This clone was detected ten times or more. CDR3 DNA, as far as it was read: TGTGCCAGCAGTTTTCGGGGAGGGCATAACAATGAG. Amino acids: CASSFRGGHNNE. The whole CDR3 protein reads CASSFRGGHNNEQFF. This chain connects TRBV6-2 or TRBV6-3 to TRBJ2-1, with 7 bases lining up with TRBD2. The read terminates 3 residues ahead of where the CDR3 ends, so the germline J gene completes it. The CDR3 contains 15 residues. With 4 bases clipped from V and 5 bases from J, the junction kept 8 bases outside the gene matches. Germline loops: CDR1 MNHEY, CDR2 SVGEGT.

This clone was detected ten times or more. The read terminates 3 residues before the CDR3 end, so the remaining end is supplied by the germline J gene. The V and J genes are TRBV5-6 and TRBJ2-7, with a weak D call TRBD2 (5 bases). The CDR3 is 12 residues long. Per germline, CDR1 SGHDT and CDR2 YYEEEE. V was clipped by 1 base and J by 3 bases, with 5 bases between them. The covered CDR3 bases are TGTGCCAGCAGCTTGACTAGCTACGAG. Encoded protein: CASSLTSYE. The entire CDR3 protein reads CASSLTSYEQYF. The entire variable domain, with the rest obtained from reference TRBV5-6 and TRBJ2-7, is as follows: DAGVTQSPTHLIKTRGQQVTLRCSPKSGHDTVSWYQQALGQGPQFIFQYYEEEERQRGNFPDRFSGHQFPNYSSELNVNALLLGDSALYLCASSLTSYEQYFGPGTRLTVT.

This clone has at least ten counts. Read sequence stops 3 residues before the CDR3 end, and the germline J gene provides the missing end. The chain has TRBV19 and TRBJ1-5; D unresolved. Germline-derived CDR1 and CDR2 are LNHDA and SQIVND (reference sequence). The CDR3 sequence is 15 residues long. V was cut by 2 bases and J by 2 bases, with 10 bases left in between. CDR3 sequence reads: CASSIYEGGNQPQHF. The DNA read from the CDR3 is TGTGCCAGTAGTATATATGAGGGTGGCAATCAGCCC.

This clone was counted at least ten times. The read ends 3 residues shy of where the CDR3 ends; the end is completed using the germline J gene. V gene TRBV12-5 combines with J gene TRBJ2-5; 7 nucleotides line up with TRBD2. There are 16 residues in the CDR3. V lost 2 bases and J lost 5; bases outside the gene matches: 11. Germline assignment: CDR1 LGHNT and CDR2 FRNRAP. The covered CDR3 bases are TGTGCTAGTGGTTTGATTTCCCGGACCGGGGGGGAGACC. It encodes CASGLISRTGGET. The CDR3, in full, reads CASGLISRTGGETQYF.

This clone was seen repeatedly, ten times or more. The CDR3 end is not reached by the read, which stops 3 residues before it; the germline J gene fills it in. This chain joins TRBV7-6 and TRBJ2-1; the D gene is possibly TRBD2 (6 bases). The V and J ends lost 4 bases and 0 bases respectively, with 16 bases between them. Per germline, CDR1 SGHVS and CDR2 FNYEAQ. The CDR3 consists of 17 residues. CDR3 DNA (partial): TGTGCCAGCAGCTCTTACATCGACGGGGGCTCCTACAATGAG. It specifies CASSSYIDGGSYNE. The full-length CDR3 reads as CASSSYIDGGSYNEQFF.

This clone has a count of ten or more. The read halts 3 residues ahead of the CDR3 end, with the missing end drawn from the germline J gene. V usage is TRBV20-1 and J usage is TRBJ2-3; 7 bases match TRBD2. J gave up 1 base and V 4 bases, and 11 bases lay outside the gene matches. This CDR3 region has 16 residues. The germline V gene encodes CDR1 DFQATT and CDR2 SNEGSKA (reference sequence). The sequenced part of the CDR3 DNA is TGCAGTGCTACCCAAACGGCAACTAGCGGCACAGATACG. The encoded protein is CSATQTATSGTDT. The full CDR3 sequence reads CSATQTATSGTDTQYF.

This clone was seen many times. The CDR3 is cut off 3 residues early in the read; its end comes from the germline J gene. The V and J genes are TRBV4-2 and TRBJ2-7, with D unclear. Trimming pared 0 bases from V and 2 bases from J, leaving 14 bases between. CDR1 is LGHNA and CDR2 is YNFKEQ in the germline V gene. The CDR3 contains 16 residues. CDR3 DNA (partial): TGTGCCAGCAGCCAAGAGCAGCGCACTACGACCTACGAG. Its protein product is CASSQEQRTTTYE. The complete CDR3 sequence is CASSQEQRTTTYEQYF.

This clone has a count of ten or more. The CDR3 is cut off 3 residues early in the read; its end comes from the germline J gene. The chain is built from TRBV28 and TRBJ2-7; tentatively, D is TRBD2 (6 bases). Germline lookup yields CDR1 MDHEN and CDR2 SYDVKM. V shed 3 bases and J shed 2 bases, with 11 bases lying between them. The CDR3 length is 14 residues. CDR3 DNA, as far as it was read: TGTGCCAGCAGTTTGGGGGGACCGCCCTACGAG. It yields the protein CASSLGGPPYE. In full, the CDR3 reads CASSLGGPPYEQYF. The full variable domain, rest sourced from reference TRBV28 and TRBJ2-7, is DVKVTQSSRYLVKRTGEKVFLECVQDMDHENMFWYRQDPGLGLRLIYFSYDVKMKEKGDIPEGYSVSREKKERFSLILESASTNQTSMYLCASSLGGPPYEQYFGPGTRLTVT.

This clone has at least ten counts. Read coverage stops 3 residues before the CDR3 terminus; the germline J gene supplies the remainder. J is TRBJ2-3 and V is TRBV19; tentative D call: TRBD1 (5 bases). The CDR3 consists of 14 residues. Deletions cut 4 bases from V and 1 base from J, with 9 bases between. Per germline, CDR1 LNHDA and CDR2 SQIVND (reference sequence). The CDR3 spells CASSKGPGTDTQYF. The sequenced part of the CDR3 DNA is TGTGCCAGTAGTAAGGGGCCTGGCACAGATACG.

This clone appeared many times. The DNA ends 3 residues before the CDR3 does, and the rest of the CDR3 is filled in from the germline J gene. The chain combines TRBV2 with TRBJ2-5, with TRBD2 identical over 8 bases. Germline V gene sequence: CDR1 SNHLY, CDR2 FYNNEI. CDR3 length: 15 residues. Unmatched junction bases numbered 7, after V lost 2 bases and J lost 5 bases. CDR3 region: CASSERSGSLETQYF. The sequenced CDR3 bases are TGTGCCAGCAGTGAAAGGAGCGGGAGTTTGGAGACC.

The sample holds many counts of this clone. Read coverage stops 3 residues before the CDR3 terminus; the germline J gene supplies the remainder. This chain uses TRBV28 with TRBJ2-3; TRBD2 aligns across 7 bases. The CDR3 sequence is 12 residues long. V was clipped by 3 bases and J by 6 bases; unmatched bases: 0. The germline CDR1 and CDR2 sequences are MDHEN and SYDVKM. The part of the CDR3 DNA that was read is TGTGCCAGCAGTTTGACTAGCGATACG. Protein sequence: CASSLTSDT. The entire CDR3 protein reads CASSLTSDTQYF.

At least ten counts were recorded for this clone. The read ends 3 residues before the CDR3 terminus; that terminus is restored from the germline J gene. This chain uses TRBV19 with TRBJ2-2; 13 bases align to TRBD2. Germline V gene data show CDR1 as LNHDA and CDR2 as SQIVND (reference sequence). This CDR3 region has 17 residues. V lost 4 bases, J lost 4 bases, and 6 bases stayed unmatched. The CDR3 bases that were read are TGTGCCAGTAGTAAACTAGCGGGAGGGTGGGTCACCGGGGAG. This codes for CASSKLAGGWVTGE. The CDR3 in its entirety is CASSKLAGGWVTGELFF.

This clone was recorded at least ten times. The missing CDR3 end, 3 residues past where the read stops, is filled in from the germline J gene. V and J are TRBV20-1 and TRBJ1-3, with TRBD1 matching over 9 bases. CDR1 and CDR2 from the germline V gene are DFQATT and SNEGSKA (reference sequence). V dropped 2 bases and J dropped 1; count of bases not matched to a gene: 12. The CDR3 contains 18 residues. The sequenced CDR3 bases are TGCAGTGCTAGACTCGTTCTGGGACAGGGAGTTTCTGGAAACACC. Protein product: CSARLVLGQGVSGNT. The entire CDR3 protein is CSARLVLGQGVSGNTIYF.

This clone was recorded at least ten times. The sequenced fragment ends 3 residues before the CDR3 boundary, so the rest is inferred from the germline J gene. The gene calls are TRBV11-2 and TRBJ2-1, with D possibly matching TRBD1 (5 bases). Germline values: CDR1 SGHAT, CDR2 FQNNGV. V lost 2 bases and J lost 9, with 14 bases in between. The CDR3 contains 14 residues. CDR3 bases read: TGTGCCAGCAGCTTATGGGGCTCCCCGGGTGAG. Translation gives CASSLWGSPGE. The CDR3 in full is CASSLWGSPGEQFF.

This clone was observed many times. From the germline J gene comes the end of the CDR3, since the read stops 3 residues before it. The chain employs TRBV29-1 and TRBJ2-5; D remains unclear. CDR1 is SQVTM, CDR2 ANQGSEA, per germline. V lost 7 bases, J lost 2 bases, and 8 bases lay in between. CDR3 length: 11 amino acids. Incomplete CDR3 DNA: TGCAGCGGCGGCAGACAAGAGACC. The encoded protein is CSGGRQET. The entire CDR3 sequence reads CSGGRQETQYF.

This clone was detected many times. The read ends 3 residues before the CDR3 terminus; that terminus is restored from the germline J gene. The gene calls are TRBV18 and TRBJ2-7, with TRBD1 as a possible D gene (5 bases). V lost 6 bases, J lost 2 bases, and 11 bases lay in between. CDR3 length equals 13 residues. CDR1 is KGHSH, CDR2 LQKENI, per germline. The CDR3 sequence: CASSLRVAYEQYF. CDR3 DNA, as far as it was read: TGTGCCAGCTCTCTCAGGGTCGCCTACGAG.